Each of the 29 T cell receptor beta chains below was sequenced from the same sample in a study of vaccination and CD4 T cells after COVID-19. The Oncomine TCR Beta short-read assay was what sequenced the DNA obtained from cultured CD4+ T cells. One entry per CDR3 protein, called by TCRdb with MiXCR from the PCR reads. The sample consists of fewer than 30,000 distinct CDR3 sequences, about two fifths of them appearing once. Time point in this sample: late sampling 161 to 241 days after vaccination in a few convalescent patients. Treatment given: approximately 11-day PBMC culture with coronavirus spike peptide pools or control peptides (ViraFEST assay). These TCRs are of unknown antigen specificity. The starting material was CD4+ T cells from blood, cultured in vitro, obtained about 7 months after SARS-CoV-2 vaccination. The source is a human donor who had recovered from COVID-19.

DNA of the CDR3: TGTGCCAGCAGCTTAGCTAGCGGGACCGGGGAGCTGTTTTTT. It specifies CASSLASGTGELFF. J is TRBJ2-2 and V is TRBV7-2; 7 positions match TRBD2. The CDR3 consists of 14 residues. CDR1 is SGHTA and CDR2 is FQGNSA in the germline V gene. After removal of 0 bases from V and 5 bases from J, the junction contained 0 bases not matched to a gene.

The chain recombines TRBV5-1 with TRBJ2-5; 7 positions agree with TRBD1. CDR1 and CDR2 from the germline V gene are SGHRS and YFSETQ. The V gene end was trimmed by 1 base and the J gene end by 1 base; junction bases not matched to a gene: 4. The CDR3 sequence is 15 residues long. CDR3 protein: CASSLIGQVQETQYF. In DNA, the CDR3 is TGCGCCAGCAGCTTGATCGGACAGGTCCAAGAGACCCAGTACTTC.

This clonotype has more than one count but fewer than ten. V usage is TRBV6-1 and J usage is TRBJ2-1; D is possibly TRBD1 (6 bases). Germline V gives CDR1 MNHNS, CDR2 SASEGT. The CDR3 is 15 residues long. Between the trimmed V and J ends, which lost 7 bases and 0 bases, there was a span of 13 bases. CDR3 nucleotide sequence: TGTGCCAGCAAGCTTCGAGGGGGCTCCTACAATGAGCAGTTCTTC. Protein: CASKLRGGSYNEQFF.

The genes are TRBV6-2 or TRBV6-3 and TRBJ2-6; D is perhaps TRBD1 (5 bases). The CDR3 totals 15 residues. CDR1 and CDR2 from the germline V gene are MNHEY and SVGEGT. Between the trimmed V and J ends, which lost 7 bases and 0 bases, there was a span of 10 bases. The CDR3 coding sequence is TGTGCCAGCACACGACAGTACTCTGGGGCCAACGTCCTGACTTTC. It specifies CASTRQYSGANVLTF.

The rearrangement uses TRBV6-4 and TRBJ2-2, with D possibly TRBD2 on 6 matching bases. V gave up 0 bases and J gave up 4 bases, with 6 bases separating them. CDR1 and CDR2 from the germline V gene are MRHNA and SNTAGT. This CDR3 contains 14 residues. As DNA, the CDR3 is TGTGCCAGCAGTGACTCGACTAGCACCGGGGAGCTGTTTTTT. Its translation: CASSDSTSTGELFF.

The genes are TRBV2 and TRBJ2-7; TRBD1 aligns across 7 bases. Germline V gives CDR1 SNHLY, CDR2 FYNNEI. The CDR3 loop spans 12 amino acids. The V gene end was trimmed by 6 bases and the J gene end by 7 bases; junction bases not matched to a gene: 6. CDR3 loop: CASSRGQSEQYF. CDR3 DNA sequence: TGTGCCAGCAGCCGGGGACAGAGTGAGCAGTACTTC. The entire variable domain, with the rest obtained from reference TRBV2 and TRBJ2-7, is as follows: EPEVTQTPSHQVTQMGQEVILRCVPISNHLYFYWYRQILGQKVEFLVSFYNNEISEKSEIFDDQFSVERPDGSNFTLKIRSTKLEDSAMYFCASSRGQSEQYFGPGTRLTVT.

The V gene is TRBV24-1, the J gene TRBJ2-5; 13 bases align to TRBD2. The CDR3 totals 17 residues. Germline lookup yields CDR1 KGHDR and CDR2 SFDVKD. The junction had 6 bases not matched to a gene; V was cut back by 1 base and J by 5 bases. CDR3 sequence (DNA): TGTGCCACCAGTGATTTCAGGGGACTAGCGGGAAGTGAGACCCAGTACTTC. This encodes CATSDFRGLAGSETQYF.

The gene calls are TRBV5-4 and TRBJ1-2; D is uncertain. The CDR3 length is 13 residues. V lost 2 bases and J lost 3, with 8 bases in between. Germline V gene data show CDR1 as SGHNT and CDR2 as YYREEE (reference sequence). CDR3 protein: CASSFPGDYGYTF. The CDR3 nucleotides are TGTGCCAGCAGCTTTCCGGGAGACTATGGCTACACCTTC.

This clonotype has a single count. The chain has TRBV24-1 and TRBJ2-5; perhaps D is TRBD1 or TRBD2 (6 bases each). Looked up from germline, CDR1 is KGHDR and CDR2 is SFDVKD. The V end lost 1 base, the J end lost 5 bases, and 13 bases lay between the germline ends. This CDR3 spans 15 amino acids. Here the CDR3 reads CATSDFGQGGETQYF. The CDR3 region has the DNA TGTGCCACCAGTGATTTTGGCCAAGGGGGGGAGACCCAGTACTTC.

The chain couples TRBV20-1 to TRBJ2-2; 9 positions agree with TRBD2. CDR3 length: 16 residues. Trimming took 0 bases from V and 7 from J; bases not matched to a gene: 9. Germline loops: CDR1 DFQATT, CDR2 SNEGSKA (reference sequence). CDR3 coding DNA: TGCAGTGCTAGAGAACCTAGCGGGGTCCGGGGCGGGGAGCTGTTTTTT. Its protein is CSAREPSGVRGGELFF.

The chain joins TRBV7-2 to TRBJ2-1; D is unclear. Trimming pared 4 bases from V and 5 bases from J, leaving 18 bases between. The CDR3 has 16 amino acids. The V gene's germline CDR1 is SGHTA and CDR2 FQGNSA. Here the CDR3 reads CASSYESALPHNEQFF. DNA of the CDR3: TGTGCCAGCAGCTACGAGTCCGCGTTACCCCACAATGAGCAGTTCTTC. Full variable domain (rest looked up from reference TRBV7-2 and TRBJ2-1): GAGVSQSPSNKVTEKGKDVELRCDPISGHTALYWYRQSLGQGLEFLIYFQGNSAPDKSGLPSDRFSAERTGGSVSTLTIQRTQQEDSAVYLCASSYESALPHNEQFFGPGTRLTVL.

This chain uses TRBV27 with TRBJ2-1; 9 bases align to TRBD1. The CDR3 sequence is 15 residues long. Trimming removed 8 bases from V and 8 bases from J; junction bases left unmatched: 13. Germline V gene data show CDR1 as MNHEY and CDR2 as SMNVEV (reference sequence). The CDR3: CASGLQGAVFHEQFF. In DNA, the CDR3 is TGTGCCAGCGGGCTACAGGGGGCCGTTTTCCATGAGCAGTTCTTC.

The chain couples TRBV6-2 or TRBV6-3 to TRBJ2-7; a weak D match, TRBD2 (6 bases). CDR1 and CDR2 from the germline V gene are MNHEY and SVGEGT. The CDR3 covers 15 residues. The V end was cut by 7 bases, the J end by 5 bases, with 21 bases between. The CDR3: CASTPRRASWDEQYF. CDR3 nucleotide sequence: TGTGCCAGCACTCCCAGGAGGGCTTCTTGGGACGAGCAGTACTTC.

This clonotype was seen a handful of times. The V gene is TRBV19, the J gene TRBJ1-5, with a possible D match to TRBD1 (6 bases). Germline CDR1 is LNHDA and CDR2 is SQIVND (reference sequence). This CDR3 has 14 amino acids. The V end lost 7 bases, the J end lost 7 bases, and 17 bases lay between the germline ends. The CDR3 DNA follows: TGTGCCAGTATCCAGGGGCAGGGAGGGCAGCCCCAGCATTTT. Amino acid sequence: CASIQGQGGQPQHF.

The chain employs TRBV6-5 and TRBJ1-2; unclear D gene. Germline CDR1 is MNHEY and CDR2 is SVGAGI. The CDR3 contains 14 residues. V lost 2 bases and J lost 2, with 9 bases in between. The CDR3 DNA follows: TGTGCCAGCAGTTACAGGACTTTAAACTATGGCTACACCTTC. This gives the protein CASSYRTLNYGYTF.

There are a few counts of this clonotype. The rearrangement joins TRBV7-8 to TRBJ2-1, with D perhaps being TRBD1 or TRBD2 (5 bases each). V was cut by 5 bases and J by 9 bases, with 17 bases left in between. CDR1 SGHVS and CDR2 FQNEAQ come from the germline V gene. CDR3 size: 14 residues. The CDR3 is CASSTRVGGSEQFF. CDR3 nucleotides: TGTGCCAGCAGCACCCGAGTTGGGGGTAGTGAGCAGTTCTTC.

The chain is built from TRBV20-1 and TRBJ2-1; D is unclear. V was clipped by 0 bases and J by 4 bases, with 1 base between them. The CDR3 sequence is 11 residues long. The germline gives CDR1 DFQATT, CDR2 SNEGSKA (reference sequence). The CDR3 nucleotides read TGCAGTGCTAGAGATTACAATGAGCAGTTCTTC. As protein: CSARDYNEQFF.

This clonotype was recorded a few times. The CDR3 sequence is CSAADRGNTEAFF. DNA for the CDR3: TGCAGTGCTGCCGACAGGGGGAACACTGAAGCTTTCTTT. The chain is built from TRBV20-1 and TRBJ1-1, with 8 nucleotides matching TRBD1. With V trimmed by 5 bases and J by 1 base, 3 bases remained unmatched. CDR3 size: 13 residues. Germline assignment: CDR1 DFQATT and CDR2 SNEGSKA (reference sequence).

The chain employs TRBV7-9 and TRBJ1-1; no clear D. Trimming stripped 3 bases from V and 4 bases from J, with 6 bases between. Germline lookup yields CDR1 SEHNR and CDR2 FQNEAQ (reference sequence). This CDR3 has 12 residues. The DNA for the CDR3 is TGTGCCAGCAGCTTCATGCTCACTGAAGCTTTCTTT. Encoded protein: CASSFMLTEAFF.

Sample share makes this clonotype medium-sized (0.01 to 0.1%). The chain is built from TRBV20-1 and TRBJ1-2; tentatively, D is TRBD1 (5 bases). This CDR3 region has 11 residues. Per germline, CDR1 DFQATT and CDR2 SNEGSKA (reference sequence). V gave up 7 bases and J gave up 3 bases, with 9 bases separating them. CDR3 sequence reads: CSEPGDYGYTF. The CDR3 bases are TGCAGTGAGCCGGGGGACTATGGCTACACCTTC.

The chain's CDR3 is CASSRDRGNTEAFF. The CDR3 DNA is TGTGCCAGCAGTCGGGACAGGGGAAACACTGAAGCTTTCTTT. The J gene is TRBJ1-1, the V gene TRBV6-1, with 10 bases lining up with TRBD1. Germline V lookup: CDR1 MNHNS, CDR2 SASEGT. The CDR3 totals 14 residues. J lost 2 bases, V lost 5 bases, and 2 bases had no gene match.

The V gene is TRBV6-1, the J gene TRBJ2-5; D remains ambiguous. The V gene's germline CDR1 is MNHNS and CDR2 SASEGT. The CDR3 totals 11 residues. Trimming cost V 6 bases and J 5 bases, with 7 bases left between them. CDR3 amino acids: CASRQRETQYF. The CDR3 nucleotides read TGTGCCAGCAGACAGAGGGAGACCCAGTACTTC.

This clonotype was detected a few times. The chain uses TRBV7-9 and TRBJ2-1; 8 bases align to TRBD2. Germline V gene sequence: CDR1 SEHNR, CDR2 FQNEAQ (reference sequence). Trimming removed 1 base from V and 4 bases from J; junction bases left unmatched: 6. The length of the CDR3 is 16 residues. The CDR3 sequence is CASSLESGSQYNEQFF. The CDR3 DNA reads TGTGCCAGCAGCTTAGAGAGCGGGAGTCAGTACAATGAGCAGTTCTTC. The full variable domain, with the rest looked up from reference TRBV7-9 and TRBJ2-1, is DTGVSQNPRHKITKRGQNVTFRCDPISEHNRLYWYRQTLGQGPEFLTYFQNEAQLEKSRLLSDRFSAERPKGSFSTLEIQRTEQGDSAMYLCASSLESGSQYNEQFFGPGTRLTVL.

The chain couples TRBV7-8 to TRBJ1-1; the D is unclear. Germline V CDR1 and CDR2: SGHVS, FQNEAQ. The V end lost 5 bases, the J end lost 3 bases, and 16 bases lay between the germline ends. The CDR3 extends over 15 amino acids. CDR3 amino acids: CASSPLGVGYTEAFF. As DNA, the CDR3 is TGTGCCAGCAGCCCGCTGGGTGTGGGGTACACTGAAGCTTTCTTT.

The V and J genes are TRBV28 and TRBJ2-7, with D maybe TRBD2 (6 bases). Deletions cut 7 bases from V and 2 bases from J, with 15 bases between. Germline V gives CDR1 MDHEN, CDR2 SYDVKM. The CDR3 spans 14 residues. The CDR3: CASTRRARAYEQYF. The CDR3, as DNA: TGTGCCAGCACCCGGAGGGCCAGGGCCTACGAGCAGTACTTC. The complete variable domain, with remaining parts taken from reference TRBV28 and TRBJ2-7, reads DVKVTQSSRYLVKRTGEKVFLECVQDMDHENMFWYRQDPGLGLRLIYFSYDVKMKEKGDIPEGYSVSREKKERFSLILESASTNQTSMYLCASTRRARAYEQYFGPGTRLTVT.

This clonotype is labeled medium-sized. J is TRBJ1-6 and V is TRBV15, with D hard to call. Trimming removed 1 base from V and 10 bases from J, with 5 bases in between. Germline V gene lookup returns CDR1 LNHNV and CDR2 YYDKDF (reference sequence). The CDR3 runs to 12 residues. Here the CDR3 DNA reads TGTGCCACCAGCAGAGTGGGCTCACCCCTCCACTTT. This translates into CATSRVGSPLHF.

This CDR3 is CASSTSGTGYPETQYF. The CDR3 DNA reads TGTGCCAGCAGTACGTCCGGGACAGGCTACCCAGAGACCCAGTACTTC. The V gene is TRBV27, the J gene TRBJ2-5; 8 nucleotides match TRBD1. V lost 5 bases and J lost 4; bases outside the gene matches: 12. This CDR3 is built from 16 residues. Per germline, CDR1 MNHEY and CDR2 SMNVEV (reference sequence).

The chain is built from TRBV7-2 and TRBJ1-6; no clear D. The CDR3 extends over 15 amino acids. Germline loops: CDR1 SGHTA, CDR2 FQGNSA. V was pared by 1 base and J by 5 bases, with 9 bases between. The CDR3 here is CASSLGQADNSPLHF. The CDR3 DNA is TGTGCCAGCAGCTTAGGGCAGGCAGATAATTCACCCCTCCACTTT. Looking up the rest from reference TRBV7-2 and TRBJ1-6 gives the full variable domain: GAGVSQSPSNKVTEKGKDVELRCDPISGHTALYWYRQSLGQGLEFLIYFQGNSAPDKSGLPSDRFSAERTGGSVSTLTIQRTQQEDSAVYLCASSLGQADNSPLHFGNGTRLTVT.

With respect to this clonotype: The junction departs from the called germline gene at one end, perhaps through a read error. V gene TRBV6-2 or TRBV6-3 combines with J gene TRBJ2-4, with 12 bases aligning to TRBD2. Per the germline V gene, CDR1 is MNHEY and CDR2 is SVGEGT. This CDR3 comprises 14 residues. This CDR3 reads CASSAPGLAGRGDF. The CDR3 DNA follows: TGTGCCAGCAGTGCTCCGGGACTAGCGGGTCGAGGGGACTTC.